A selection of T cell receptor beta chains follows, all from one sample in a study of T cell responses to AZD1222 COVID-19 vaccine. Only in-frame clones appear in the TCRdb table, and some are missing; sequencing was by immunoSEQ multiplex PCR. The table includes more than 75,000 clones, roughly 90% detected once. The input for sequencing was peripheral blood, taken on day 0 of AZD1222 vaccination. These receptors were collected from an adult in good health. The CDR3 runs from the conserved cysteine through the conserved F or W. The D gene is left open where the match is weak. The size field is filled for only some rows; it gives once, few, many or a size class.

d_gene	v_gene	j_gene	abundance	CDR3aa	CDR3nt
.	TRBV9	TRBJ1-1	once	CASSVAAGIATEAFF	TGTGCCAGCAGCGTAGCGGCAGGCATCGCCACTGAAGCTTTCTTT
TRBD2	TRBV15	TRBJ2-5	.	CATSRDRGEETQYF	TGTGCCACCAGCAGAGATCGGGGGGAAGAGACCCAGTACTTC
TRBD1	TRBV7-2	TRBJ2-7	.	CASTAGTGDVYEQYF	TGTGCCAGCACCGCCGGGACAGGGGATGTCTACGAGCAGTACTTC
.	TRBV20-1	TRBJ2-7	.	CSALDRKEQYF	TGCAGTGCTTTAGACCGGAAAGAGCAGTACTTC
.	TRBV7-9	TRBJ1-1	once	CASSPHHSNTEAFF	TGTGCCAGCAGCCCTCACCATTCTAACACTGAAGCTTTCTTT
.	TRBV6-2/TRBV6-3	TRBJ2-7	.	CASSSRQAYSSYEQYF	TGTGCCAGCAGTTCCAGGCAGGCCTATTCCTCCTACGAGCAGTACTTC
TRBD1	TRBV7-2	TRBJ1-3	.	CASSLLPGTGVGNTIYF	TGTGCCAGCAGCCTACTTCCCGGGACAGGGGTTGGAAACACCATATATTTT
TRBD2	TRBV5-1	TRBJ2-5	.	CASMETSGSWETQYF	TGCGCCAGCATGGAGACTAGCGGGAGCTGGGAGACCCAGTACTTC
TRBD2	TRBV6-5	TRBJ2-7	once	CASSYPTSGSGEQYF	TGTGCCAGCAGTTACCCGACTAGCGGGAGTGGCGAGCAGTACTTC
TRBD1	TRBV28	TRBJ1-1	.	CASSLIPRTGLGTEAFF	TGTGCCAGCAGTTTAATTCCCCGGACAGGGCTAGGCACTGAAGCTTTCTTT
TRBD1	TRBV28	TRBJ2-3	once	CASSHRRLGRGLTDTQYF	TGTGCCAGCAGTCACCGGCGGCTCGGCAGGGGGTTAACGGATACGCAGTATTTT
.	TRBV2	TRBJ2-5	.	CASSTDLQETQYF	TGTGCCAGCAGTACGGACCTACAAGAGACCCAGTACTTC
TRBD2	TRBV6-5	TRBJ2-2	.	CASIVAGIHTGELFF	TGTGCCAGCATCGTAGCGGGAATCCACACCGGGGAGCTGTTTTTT
.	TRBV1	TRBJ2-5	.	CTSSHITSGGQETQYF	TGCACCAGCAGCCACATTACTAGCGGTGGCCAGGAGACCCAGTACTTC
.	TRBV4-1	TRBJ1-1	.	CASSLVEVLNTEAFF	TGCGCCAGCAGCCTGGTCGAGGTGTTGAACACTGAAGCTTTCTTT
.	TRBV28	TRBJ2-1	.	CASSYLPSYNEQFF	TGTGCCAGCAGTTACTTGCCCTCCTACAATGAGCAGTTCTTC
.	TRBV20-1	TRBJ2-7	few	CSVDSYEQYF	TGCAGTGTCGACAGCTACGAGCAGTACTTC
.	TRBV6-5	TRBJ1-6	.	CATAEPSPLHF	TGTGCCACCGCCGAGCCTTCACCCCTCCACTTT
TRBD2	TRBV19	TRBJ2-1	.	CASRQLAGGRNEQFF	TGTGCCAGTAGACAACTAGCGGGAGGTCGAAATGAGCAGTTCTTC
.	TRBV5-1	TRBJ2-5	.	CASSSQGGQETQYF	TGCGCCAGCAGCTCACAGGGTGGTCAAGAGACCCAGTACTTC
TRBD1	TRBV5-1	TRBJ2-7	.	CASSASGGAYEQYF	TGCGCCAGCAGCGCCTCAGGGGGTGCCTACGAGCAGTACTTC
.	TRBV7-8	TRBJ2-3	.	CASSLQGTGWTDTQYF	TGTGCCAGCAGCTTACAGGGTACGGGATGGACAGATACGCAGTATTTT
.	TRBV30	TRBJ1-5	.	CAWSVGGAAQPQHF	TGTGCCTGGAGTGTAGGGGGGGCGGCTCAGCCCCAGCATTTT
TRBD1	TRBV7-9	TRBJ1-2	.	CASSLNRGPDGYTF	TGTGCCAGCAGCTTAAACAGGGGGCCGGATGGCTACACCTTC
.	TRBV9	TRBJ1-3	.	CASSGGSSGNTIYF	TGTGCCAGCAGCGGAGGGAGCTCTGGAAACACCATATATTTT
.	TRBV5-6	TRBJ1-4	.	CASSFPQGEKLFF	TGTGCCAGCAGCTTCCCACAGGGTGAAAAACTGTTTTTT
TRBD2	TRBV24-1	TRBJ2-1	.	CATSAFGTSGYNEQFF	TGTGCCACCAGTGCCTTTGGGACTAGCGGTTACAATGAGCAGTTCTTC
.	TRBV6-5	TRBJ2-7	.	CASSRLAYEQYF	TGTGCCAGCAGTCGACTAGCCTACGAGCAGTACTTC
TRBD2	TRBV4-2	TRBJ2-7	.	CASSQERGTSRPYEQYF	TGTGCCAGCAGCCAAGAGAGGGGGACTAGCCGGCCCTACGAGCAGTACTTC
TRBD2	TRBV19	TRBJ2-1	.	CASKAGGRNEQFF	TGTGCCAGTAAAGCGGGAGGTAGGAATGAGCAGTTCTTC
TRBD1	TRBV7-3	TRBJ1-1	.	CASSRGRGYGTEAFF	TGTGCCAGCAGTAGGGGCAGGGGGTACGGCACTGAAGCTTTCTTT
.	TRBV7-3	TRBJ2-1	.	CASSQGLASYNEQFF	TGTGCCAGCAGCCAAGGGCTAGCTTCCTACAATGAGCAGTTCTTC
.	TRBV28	TRBJ1-2	.	CASLQGKYNYGYTF	TGTGCCAGCCTTCAGGGAAAGTATAACTATGGCTACACCTTC
.	TRBV30	TRBJ1-5	.	CAWRGRMGGQPQHF	TGTGCCTGGAGGGGCAGGATGGGAGGCCAGCCCCAGCATTTT
.	TRBV5-1	TRBJ1-3	.	CASSAQGGNTIYF	TGCGCCAGCAGCGCCCAGGGTGGAAACACCATATATTTT
TRBD1	TRBV18	TRBJ1-3	.	CASSVRDRYSGNTIYF	TGTGCCAGCTCAGTCCGGGACAGATACTCTGGAAACACCATATATTTT
TRBD2	TRBV28	TRBJ2-1	.	CASSLQAGGPWEQFF	TGTGCCAGCAGTTTACAAGCGGGAGGGCCGTGGGAGCAGTTCTTC
.	TRBV9	TRBJ1-3	.	CASKGGNTIYF	TGTGCCAGCAAGGGGGGTAACACCATATATTTT
.	TRBV9	TRBJ2-4	.	CASSDQVLLAKNIQYF	TGTGCCAGCAGCGACCAGGTCCTCTTAGCCAAAAACATTCAGTACTTC
.	TRBV6-5	TRBJ2-7	.	CASSYDGGEQYF	TGTGCCAGCAGTTACGATGGGGGCGAGCAGTACTTC
.	TRBV18	TRBJ1-5	.	CASSPPSGIGNQPQHF	TGTGCCAGCTCACCACCATCGGGAATTGGCAATCAGCCCCAGCATTTT
.	TRBV10-3	TRBJ2-6	.	CAIGEHRAGANVLTF	TGTGCCATCGGAGAGCACAGGGCTGGGGCCAACGTCCTGACTTTC
.	TRBV7-9	TRBJ2-3	.	CASSVAPDTQYF	TGTGCCAGCAGCGTTGCTCCGGATACGCAGTATTTT
TRBD2	TRBV7-2	TRBJ2-1	.	CASSSAGLASEQFF	TGTGCCAGCAGCTCCGCTGGACTAGCCAGTGAGCAGTTCTTC
.	TRBV6-4	TRBJ2-1	.	CASSDRAGSYNEQFF	TGTGCCAGCAGTGACCGCGCAGGCTCCTACAATGAGCAGTTCTTC
.	TRBV6-2/TRBV6-3	TRBJ2-7	.	CASSYRAYEQYF	TGTGCCAGCAGTTACCGGGCCTACGAGCAGTACTTC
TRBD1	TRBV7-2	TRBJ1-5	.	CASSQDRGNQPQHF	TGTGCCAGCAGCCAGGACAGGGGCAATCAGCCCCAGCATTTT
.	TRBV7-9	TRBJ2-1	.	CASSPLGGGNEQFF	TGTGCCAGCAGCCCCCTCGGAGGGGGTAATGAGCAGTTCTTC
.	TRBV4-2	TRBJ1-5	.	CASSQDPFRRGLGQPQHF	TGTGCCAGCAGCCAAGATCCCTTTCGCCGGGGTTTAGGGCAGCCCCAGCATTTT
.	TRBV5-4	TRBJ2-1	few	CASSWENNEQFF	TGTGCCAGCAGCTGGGAGAATAATGAGCAGTTCTTC
.	TRBV5-1	TRBJ2-7	.	CASSLVRVAHEQYF	TGCGCCAGCAGCTTGGTCCGAGTGGCCCACGAGCAGTACTTC
.	TRBV15	TRBJ2-7	.	CATSRPGTNSYEQYF	TGTGCCACCAGCAGACCCGGGACAAACTCCTACGAGCAGTACTTC
.	TRBV7-2	TRBJ2-7	.	CASSRGGYYEQYF	TGTGCCAGCAGCAGGGGTGGCTACTACGAGCAGTACTTC
.	TRBV21-1	TRBJ2-7	.	CASSNLPLSGTTGEQYF	TGTGCCAGCAGCAATCTCCCCCTCAGTGGGACCACTGGGGAGCAGTACTTC